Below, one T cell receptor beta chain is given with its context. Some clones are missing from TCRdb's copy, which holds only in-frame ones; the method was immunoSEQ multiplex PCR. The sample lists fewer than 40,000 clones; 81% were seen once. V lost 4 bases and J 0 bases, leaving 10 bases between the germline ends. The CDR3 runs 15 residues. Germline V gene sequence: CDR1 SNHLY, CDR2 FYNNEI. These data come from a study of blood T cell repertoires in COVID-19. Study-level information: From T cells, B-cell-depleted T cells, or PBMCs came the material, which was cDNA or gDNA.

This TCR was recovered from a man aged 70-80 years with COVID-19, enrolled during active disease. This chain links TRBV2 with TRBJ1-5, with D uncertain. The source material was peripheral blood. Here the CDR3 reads CASSGQSLSNQPQHF. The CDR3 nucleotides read TGTGCCAGCAGTGGGCAGTCCCTTAGCAATCAGCCCCAGCATTTT.